Here is one TCR beta chain with its context. Germline-derived CDR1 and CDR2 are PRHDT and FYEKMQ (reference sequence). Trimming cost V 5 bases and J 5 bases; bases outside gene matches: 10. The CDR3 is 17 amino acids. These data come from a study of blood T cell repertoires in COVID-19. The data were produced by immunoSEQ multiplex PCR, yet TCRdb's version contains in-frame clones alone and is incomplete. The data show 50,000 to 70,000 clones, with around 80% seen just once and about 3.5% held by the top ten. Sequenced: peripheral blood. This TCR derives from a man in his sixties with acute or convalescent COVID-19. V and J are TRBV13 and TRBJ2-2; 11 nucleotides align to TRBD2. The CDR3 reads CASSPTPGLAATGELFF. CDR3 coding DNA: TGTGCCAGCAGCCCCACTCCGGGACTAGCGGCAACCGGGGAGCTGTTTTTT.